The clone carrying this T cell receptor beta chain was recorded once. The antigen is undetermined. V was cut by 5 bases and J by 4 bases, with 8 bases left in between. CDR1 and CDR2 from the germline V gene are MNHNS and SASEGT. The CDR3 sequence is 12 residues long. The data derive from a study of radiotherapy plus CTLA-4 blockade in lung cancer. Study-wide background: Of all patients, approximately 20% responded objectively and roughly 31% showed disease control. Findings and caveats of the study: Best predicting response, reportedly, were early blood T cell clone dynamics, with interferon-beta. After radiotherapy and ipilimumab, tumor-derived clones expanded in peripheral blood.

Focal radiation plus CTLA-4 blockade with ipilimumab was administered to patients who had chemo-refractory metastatic non-small-cell lung cancer. Profiled with immunoSEQ multiplex PCR; TCRdb holds only in-frame clones, not every one. The data hold 60,000 to 75,000 clones, with 60% to 80% observed a single time. The gene calls are TRBV6-1 and TRBJ1-2; D is uncertain. This TCR came from a human donor with non-small cell lung cancer whose response to radiotherapy plus ipilimumab could not be evaluated. Some clones in this sample may be carry-over from other donors' samples. The sample here was peripheral blood, taken from a patient treated with radiotherapy plus ipilimumab. The CDR3 sequence: CASSLRSYGYTF. DNA of the CDR3: TGTGCCAGCAGTCTCCGGAGCTATGGCTACACCTTC.